This TCR beta chain was documented in a study of blood T cell repertoires in COVID-19. In germline, CDR1 is LNHDA, CDR2 SQIVND (reference sequence). The CDR3 extends over 15 amino acids. The ends lost 2 bases at V and 2 bases at J; junction bases unmatched: 4. The repertoire was sequenced with immunoSEQ multiplex PCR; TCRdb's copy has only in-frame clones and lacks some. Of 360,000 or so clones listed, about 88% are singletons. Sequenced sample: PBMCs or T cells enriched from blood (not recorded which). The TCR comes from a woman in her twenties or thirties who had recovered from COVID-19. J is TRBJ2-7 and V is TRBV19, with 9 bases fitting TRBD1. DNA for the CDR3: TGTGCCAGTAGTATACTTGGACAGGGGACCTACGAGCAGTACTTC. Translating it yields CASSILGQGTYEQYF.